A single sample gave rise to the 10 T cell receptor beta chains below, sequenced in a study of blood T cell repertoires in COVID-19. The assay was immunoSEQ multiplex PCR, and TCRdb's table has in-frame clones only and misses some. The data hold roughly 250,000 clones, with roughly 80% observed a single time. Sequenced sample: peripheral blood. The source is a woman in her 70s with acute or convalescent COVID-19.

This clone was seen once. The rearrangement links TRBV18 to TRBJ2-1, with 7 positions matching TRBD1. Looked up from germline, CDR1 is KGHSH and CDR2 is LQKENI. V lost 3 bases, J lost 6 bases, and 11 bases stayed unmatched. The CDR3 is 16 residues long. The CDR3: CASSPSQGMGSNEQFF. CDR3 coding DNA: TGTGCCAGCTCACCCTCACAGGGGATGGGTTCCAATGAGCAGTTCTTC.

This sequence joins TRBV28 and TRBJ1-2; D unresolved. The CDR3 contains 10 residues. Looked up from germline, CDR1 is MDHEN and CDR2 is SYDVKM. Deletions cut 4 bases from V and 7 bases from J, with 4 bases between. CDR3 bases: TGTGCCAGCAGTTCCAGTGGCTACACCTTC. This sequence encodes CASSSSGYTF.

This chain links TRBV4-3 with TRBJ1-6; D gene uncertain. Per the germline V gene, CDR1 is LGHNA and CDR2 is YSLEER. V dropped 3 bases and J dropped 8 bases, with 5 bases sitting between them. The CDR3 has 12 amino acids. Written as DNA, the CDR3 is TGCGCCAGCAGCCAGGCTGATTCACCCCTCCACTTT. This translates into CASSQADSPLHF.

As for this clone: The identical CDR3 is also encoded by other nucleotide sequences in the sample. The chain uses TRBV5-1 and TRBJ1-6, with TRBD1 as a possible D gene (6 bases). Germline V gene sequence: CDR1 SGHRS, CDR2 YFSETQ. V was clipped by 1 base and J by 5 bases, with 7 bases between them. The CDR3 totals 14 residues. DNA for the CDR3: TGCGCCAGCAGCTTGACAGGGAATAATTCACCCCTCCACTTT. Translating gives CASSLTGNNSPLHF.

The gene calls are TRBV7-8 and TRBJ2-3; 10 positions match TRBD2. The germline V gene has CDR1 SGHVS and CDR2 FQNEAQ. Germline trimming cut 5 bases from V and 3 bases from J; bases unmatched to any gene: 8. The CDR3 sequence is 16 residues long. CDR3 DNA sequence: TGTGCCAGCAGCCCTCATAGCGGGGGGTCGACAGATACGCAGTATTTT. This encodes CASSPHSGGSTDTQYF. Looking up the rest from reference TRBV7-8 and TRBJ2-3 gives the full variable domain: GAGVSQSPRYKVAKRGQDVALRCDPISGHVSLFWYQQALGQGPEFLTYFQNEAQLDKSGLPSDRFFAERPEGSVSTLKIQRTQQEDSAVYLCASSPHSGGSTDTQYFGPGTRLTVL.

The chain is built from TRBV5-5 and TRBJ1-5; 11 bases are a match to TRBD1. The CDR3 is made up of 17 amino acids. Germline loops: CDR1 SGHKS, CDR2 YYEKEE (reference sequence). The V gene end was trimmed by 0 bases and the J gene end by 6 bases; junction bases not matched to a gene: 8. In nucleotides, the CDR3 is TGTGCCAGCAGCTTGGCCTATGGACAGGGGGCTAGTCAGCCCCAGCATTTT. It is translated as CASSLAYGQGASQPQHF.

The V call is TRBV28, the J call TRBJ1-1, with 10 bases matching TRBD1. This CDR3 is built from 15 residues. V was clipped by 5 bases and J by 7 bases; unmatched bases: 10. Germline CDR1 and CDR2: MDHEN and SYDVKM. CDR3 sequence (DNA): TGTGCCAGCAGTATCCCGACAGGGGGCGGGGGTGAAGCTTTCTTT. This translates into CASSIPTGGGGEAFF.

The chain links TRBV7-2 to TRBJ1-2; D is unclear. Germline values: CDR1 SGHTA, CDR2 FQGNSA. Trimming stripped 1 base from V and 5 bases from J, with 8 bases between. The CDR3 runs 13 residues. The CDR3: CASSLDKKYGYTF. Written as DNA, the CDR3 is TGTGCCAGCAGCTTAGACAAGAAGTATGGCTACACCTTC.

In this sample, this clone turned up a few times. The rearrangement uses TRBV6-2 or TRBV6-3 and TRBJ1-1; D remains ambiguous. Germline loops: CDR1 MNHEY, CDR2 SVGEGT. V was clipped by 2 bases and J by 1 base, with 8 bases between them. CDR3 length: 14 residues. For the CDR3, the DNA is TGTGCCAGCAGTTACGGGTACAGGAACACTGAAGCTTTCTTT. Translated, it gives CASSYGYRNTEAFF.

The V call is TRBV9, the J call TRBJ1-4; TRBD1 matches 9 bases. Germline CDR1 is SGDLS and CDR2 is YYNGEE. The CDR3 consists of 17 residues. The V and J ends lost 2 bases and 0 bases, in that order; junction bases with no gene match: 5. CDR3 nucleotides: TGTGCCAGCAGCGTCGGACAGGGGCGACCAACTAATGAAAAACTGTTTTTT. It is translated as CASSVGQGRPTNEKLFF.